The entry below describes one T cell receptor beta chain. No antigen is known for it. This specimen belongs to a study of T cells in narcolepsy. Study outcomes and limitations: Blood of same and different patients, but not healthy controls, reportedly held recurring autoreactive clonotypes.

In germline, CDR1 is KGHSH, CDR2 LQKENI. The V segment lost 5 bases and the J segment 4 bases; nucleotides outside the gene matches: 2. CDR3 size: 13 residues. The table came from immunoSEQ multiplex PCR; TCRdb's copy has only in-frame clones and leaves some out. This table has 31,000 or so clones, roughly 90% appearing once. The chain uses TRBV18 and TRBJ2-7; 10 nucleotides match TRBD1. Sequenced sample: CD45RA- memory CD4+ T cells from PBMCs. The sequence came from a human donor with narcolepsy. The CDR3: CASSSGQGYEQYF. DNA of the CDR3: TGTGCCAGCTCATCGGGACAGGGGTACGAGCAGTACTTC.